The 7 T cell receptor beta chains given below trace back to one sample, sequenced in a study of cytomegalovirus exposure and HLA in healthy donors. 60 Vbeta and 13 Jbeta primers were used in PCR. Measured with immunoSEQ multiplex PCR; TCRdb has only the in-frame clones, and not every one. The data contain under 150,000 clones, 65% to 85% of them seen just once; the ten biggest clones take up 5% to 6%. Material for sequencing was PBMCs. All receptors come from a woman in her 30s in good health and CMV-seropositive.

This clone was found once. CDR3 sequence reads: CASSLNPSGIYNEQFF. The CDR3 DNA is TGTGCCAGCAGCTTAAATCCTAGCGGGATCTACAATGAGCAGTTCTTC. The genes are TRBV7-3 and TRBJ2-1; 9 nucleotides match TRBD2. Looked up from germline, CDR1 is SGHTA and CDR2 is FQGTGA. The V gene end was trimmed by 1 base and the J gene end by 3 bases; junction bases not matched to a gene: 4. This CDR3 spans 16 amino acids. The full variable domain, in which reference TRBV7-3 and TRBJ2-1 provide the parts outside the CDR3, is GAGVSQTPSNKVTEKGKYVELRCDPISGHTALYWYRQSLGQGPEFLIYFQGTGAADDSGLPNDRFFAVRPEGSVSTLKIQRTERGDSAVYLCASSLNPSGIYNEQFFGPGTRLTVL.

This sequence joins TRBV11-3 and TRBJ2-2, with 9 bases fitting TRBD2. The CDR3 is 14 amino acids. Trimming cost V 3 bases and J 6 bases; bases outside gene matches: 2. Germline CDR1 SGHNT, CDR2 YENEEA. For the CDR3, the DNA is TGTGCCAGCAGCTTTAGCGGGAGCCCCGGGGAGCTGTTTTTT. Protein product: CASSFSGSPGELFF. The full variable domain, completed using reference TRBV11-3 and TRBJ2-2, is EAGVVQSPRYKIIEKKQPVAFWCNPISGHNTLYWYLQNLGQGPELLIRYENEEAVDDSQLPKDRFSAERLKGVDSTLKIQPAELGDSAVYLCASSFSGSPGELFFGEGSRLTVL.

The chain is built from TRBV7-3 and TRBJ2-1, with 8 bases that match TRBD2. Looked up from germline, CDR1 is SGHTA and CDR2 is FQGTGA. This CDR3 spans 16 amino acids. V was pared by 5 bases and J by 6 bases, with 12 bases of the junction left unmatched. CDR3 protein: CASSPSGRSSVNEQFF. CDR3 DNA: TGTGCCAGCAGCCCAAGCGGGAGATCGTCGGTCAATGAGCAGTTCTTC.

The J gene is TRBJ1-6, the V gene TRBV7-8; TRBD1 aligns across 7 bases. Trimming took 5 bases from V and 3 from J; bases not matched to a gene: 4. CDR3 size: 15 residues. The V gene's germline CDR1 is SGHVS and CDR2 FQNEAQ. In DNA, the CDR3 is TGTGCCAGCAGCCGCGACAGGGTCTATAATTCACCCCTCCACTTT. As protein: CASSRDRVYNSPLHF.

A few counts support this clone. V usage is TRBV5-1 and J usage is TRBJ2-3; tentative D call: TRBD2 (5 bases). Germline V gives CDR1 SGHRS, CDR2 YFSETQ. The CDR3 consists of 14 residues. Trimming shortened V by 3 bases and J by 3 bases, and 11 bases separated the two germline ends. The CDR3, as DNA: TGCGCCAGCAGCTCAGGACTTGAAACAGATACGCAGTATTTT. Amino acids: CASSSGLETDTQYF.

This clone came up once. The chain uses TRBV9 and TRBJ1-6, with 7 bases fitting TRBD1. Germline values: CDR1 SGDLS, CDR2 YYNGEE. The V gene end was trimmed by 4 bases and the J gene end by 6 bases; junction bases not matched to a gene: 10. The CDR3 contains 16 residues. Here the CDR3 DNA reads TGTGCCAGCAGCACACTTAAGAAGGGGGCTAATTCACCCCTCCACTTT. Translated, it gives CASSTLKKGANSPLHF. Together with reference TRBV9 and TRBJ1-6, the CDR3 gives the full variable domain: DSGVTQTPKHLITATGQRVTLRCSPRSGDLSVYWYQQSLDQGLQFLIQYYNGEERAKGNILERFSAQQFPDLHSELNLSSLELGDSALYFCASSTLKKGANSPLHFGNGTRLTVT.

The chain joins TRBV6-6 to TRBJ2-7; 7 nucleotides align to TRBD1. V lost 10 bases and J lost 2; bases outside the gene matches: 5. Germline CDR1 is MNHNY and CDR2 is SVGAGI (reference sequence). The CDR3 totals 12 residues. CDR3 nucleotide sequence: TGTGCCACCGGGACAGCACCCTACGAGCAGTACTTC. As protein: CATGTAPYEQYF.